This TCR beta chain was obtained from a study of cytomegalovirus exposure and HLA in healthy donors. Use of 60 Vbeta and 13 Jbeta primers characterized the PCR. The repertoire was sequenced with immunoSEQ multiplex PCR; TCRdb's copy has only in-frame clones and lacks some. The table has about 94,000 clones, over 65% seen once; the top ten hold roughly 3.9%. The study, taken as a whole, reports: In a later analysis, donors in an Asian-associated ancestry cluster reportedly had fewer N-insertions in productive TCRs than the cohort mean. In a later analysis, at a false discovery rate of 0.05, over 15,000 TCR beta sequences matched HLA alleles. Later analysis identified several of the most significant clusters that appeared linked to common viral pathogens. In an earlier analysis, most TCR beta V segments were productive about 90% or about 30% of the time.

A note on this clone: No antigen is known for it.

With V trimmed by 5 bases and J by 10 bases, 14 bases remained unmatched. CDR1 SGHTA and CDR2 FQGNSA come from the germline V gene. The CDR3 consists of 16 residues. Sample: PBMCs. This chain links TRBV7-2 with TRBJ1-6; 7 nucleotides line up with TRBD1. This sequence originates from a man younger than 45 in good health and CMV-seronegative. Here the CDR3 reads CASSTNRQGSGSPLHF. CDR3 DNA sequence: TGTGCCAGCAGCACTAACAGACAGGGATCTGGGTCACCCCTCCACTTT.